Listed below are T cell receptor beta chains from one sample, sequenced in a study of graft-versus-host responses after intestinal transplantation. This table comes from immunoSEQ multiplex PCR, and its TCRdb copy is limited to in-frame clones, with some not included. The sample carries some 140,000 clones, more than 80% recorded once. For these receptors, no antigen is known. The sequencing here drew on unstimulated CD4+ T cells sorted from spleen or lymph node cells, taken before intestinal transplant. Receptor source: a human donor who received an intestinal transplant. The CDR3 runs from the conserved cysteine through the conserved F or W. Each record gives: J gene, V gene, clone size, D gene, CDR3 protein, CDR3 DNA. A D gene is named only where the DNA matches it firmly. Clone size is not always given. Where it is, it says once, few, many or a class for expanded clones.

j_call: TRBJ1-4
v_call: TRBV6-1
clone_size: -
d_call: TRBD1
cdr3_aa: CASRGQGPGKKLFF
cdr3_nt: TGTGCCAGTCGAGGACAGGGACCAGGGAAGAAACTGTTTTTT

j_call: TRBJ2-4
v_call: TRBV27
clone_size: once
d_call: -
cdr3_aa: CASSSRVSNIQYF
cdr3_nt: TGTGCCAGCAGTTCCAGGGTTTCCAACATTCAGTACTTC

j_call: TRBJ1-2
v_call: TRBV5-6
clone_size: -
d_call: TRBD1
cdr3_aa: CASSLAGTGIGYTF
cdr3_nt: TGTGCCAGCAGCTTGGCCGGGACAGGGATAGGCTACACCTTC

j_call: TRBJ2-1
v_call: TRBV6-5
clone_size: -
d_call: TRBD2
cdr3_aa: CASSSAGLAVYNEQFF
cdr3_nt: TGTGCCAGCAGTTCCGCAGGACTAGCGGTCTACAATGAGCAGTTCTTC

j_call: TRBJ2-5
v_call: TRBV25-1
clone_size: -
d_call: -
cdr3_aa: CASTFWETQYF
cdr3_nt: TGTGCCAGCACCTTTTGGGAGACCCAGTACTTC

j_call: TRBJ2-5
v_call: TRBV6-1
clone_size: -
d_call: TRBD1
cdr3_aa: CASHRGREETQYF
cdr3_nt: TGTGCCAGCCACAGGGGGCGCGAGGAGACCCAGTACTTC

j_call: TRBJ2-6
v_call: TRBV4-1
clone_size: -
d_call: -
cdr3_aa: CASSPSWEGAGANVLTF
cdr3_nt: TGCGCCAGCAGCCCCAGTTGGGAAGGAGCTGGGGCCAACGTCCTGACTTTC

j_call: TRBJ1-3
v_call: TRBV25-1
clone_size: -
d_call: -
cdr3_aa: CASSDRWRNTIYF
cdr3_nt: TGTGCCAGCAGTGATAGGTGGAGAAACACCATATATTTT

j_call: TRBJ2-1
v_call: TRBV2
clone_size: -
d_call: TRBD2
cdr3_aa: CASSILAGRDEQFF
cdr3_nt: TGTGCCAGCAGTATACTAGCGGGGAGAGATGAGCAGTTCTTC

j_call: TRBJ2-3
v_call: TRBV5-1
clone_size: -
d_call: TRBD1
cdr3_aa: CASSSTGGPPSHTQYF
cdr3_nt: TGCGCCAGCAGCTCTACAGGGGGCCCCCCTTCCCATACGCAGTATTTT

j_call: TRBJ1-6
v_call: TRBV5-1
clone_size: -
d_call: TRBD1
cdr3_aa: CASSYSGQPNSPLHF
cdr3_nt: TGCGCCAGCAGCTACTCGGGACAGCCCAATTCACCCCTCCACTTT

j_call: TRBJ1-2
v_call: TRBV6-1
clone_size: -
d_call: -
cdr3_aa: CASSGQGPYGYTF
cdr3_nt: TGTGCCAGCAGTGGTCAGGGGCCCTATGGCTACACCTTC

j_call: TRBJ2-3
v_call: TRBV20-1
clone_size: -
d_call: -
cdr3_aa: CSALRGPTQYF
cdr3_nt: TGCAGTGCCCTGCGTGGCCCTACGCAGTATTTT

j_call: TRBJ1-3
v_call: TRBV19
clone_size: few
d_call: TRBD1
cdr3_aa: CASKDRVSGNTIYF
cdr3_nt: TGTGCCAGTAAGGACAGGGTCTCTGGAAACACCATATATTTT

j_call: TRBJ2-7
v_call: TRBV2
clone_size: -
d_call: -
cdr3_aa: CASSGWGSYEQYF
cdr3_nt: TGTGCCAGCAGTGGGTGGGGATCCTACGAGCAGTACTTC

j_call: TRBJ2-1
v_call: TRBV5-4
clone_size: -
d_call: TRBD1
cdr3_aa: CASGADRHNEQFF
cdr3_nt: TGTGCCAGCGGCGCGGACAGGCACAATGAGCAGTTCTTC

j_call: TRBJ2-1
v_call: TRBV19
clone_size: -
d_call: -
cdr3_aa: CASSRGEGASGWNEQFF
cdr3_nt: TGTGCCAGTAGTAGGGGGGAGGGGGCTAGCGGGTGGAATGAGCAGTTCTTC

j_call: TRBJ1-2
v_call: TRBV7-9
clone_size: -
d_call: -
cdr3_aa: CASSLVETPTLAGYTF
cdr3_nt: TGTGCCAGCAGCTTAGTGGAGACCCCCACTTTAGCCGGCTACACCTTC

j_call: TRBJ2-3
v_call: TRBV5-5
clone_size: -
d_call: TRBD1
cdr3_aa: CASSLDPTGGIRVDTQYF
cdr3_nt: TGTGCCAGCAGCTTGGACCCCACAGGGGGGATCCGCGTGGATACGCAGTATTTT

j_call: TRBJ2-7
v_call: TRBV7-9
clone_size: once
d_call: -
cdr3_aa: CASSLRGGPVEQYF
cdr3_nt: TGTGCCAGCAGCTTACGGGGTGGGCCGGTCGAGCAGTACTTC

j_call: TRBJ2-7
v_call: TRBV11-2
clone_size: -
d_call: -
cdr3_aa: CASSLVFSGEQYF
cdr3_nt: TGTGCCAGCAGCTTAGTTTTCAGCGGTGAGCAGTACTTC

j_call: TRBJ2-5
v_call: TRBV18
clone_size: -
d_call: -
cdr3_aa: CASSPPLAEEETQYF
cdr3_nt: TGTGCCAGCTCACCACCACTGGCAGAAGAGGAGACCCAGTACTTC

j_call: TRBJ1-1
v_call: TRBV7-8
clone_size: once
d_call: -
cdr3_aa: CASSSRSWAGDRNTEAFF
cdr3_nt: TGTGCCAGCAGCTCGCGTTCGTGGGCAGGGGATAGGAACACTGAAGCTTTCTTT

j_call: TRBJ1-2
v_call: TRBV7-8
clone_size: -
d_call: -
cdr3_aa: CASSVVQGKNYGYTF
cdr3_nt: TGTGCCAGCAGCGTGGTGCAGGGAAAGAACTATGGCTACACCTTC

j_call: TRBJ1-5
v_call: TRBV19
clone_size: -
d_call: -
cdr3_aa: CASSIGWDQPQHF
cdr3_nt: TGTGCCAGTAGTATAGGGTGGGATCAGCCCCAGCATTTT

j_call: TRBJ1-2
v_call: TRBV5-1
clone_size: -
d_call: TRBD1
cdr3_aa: CASRDNRGQDTF
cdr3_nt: TGCGCCAGCAGAGATAACCGGGGACAGGACACCTTC

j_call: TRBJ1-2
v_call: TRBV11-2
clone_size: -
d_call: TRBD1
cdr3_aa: CASSQTGLGYTF
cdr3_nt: TGTGCCAGCAGCCAGACAGGGCTTGGCTACACCTTC

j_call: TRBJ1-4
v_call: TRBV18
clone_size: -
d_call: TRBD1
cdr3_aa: CASSPQGAQAETNEKLFF
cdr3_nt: TGTGCCAGCTCACCCCAGGGGGCGCAAGCGGAAACTAATGAAAAACTGTTTTTT

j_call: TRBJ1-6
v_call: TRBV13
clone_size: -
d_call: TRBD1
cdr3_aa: CASSLRFGTGDYNSPLHF
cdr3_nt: TGTGCCAGCAGCTTAAGATTTGGGACAGGGGACTATAATTCACCCCTCCACTTT

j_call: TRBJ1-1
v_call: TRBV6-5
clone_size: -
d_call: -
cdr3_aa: CASSYTKGVTEAFF
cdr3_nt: TGTGCCAGCAGTTACACCAAGGGGGTGACTGAAGCTTTCTTT

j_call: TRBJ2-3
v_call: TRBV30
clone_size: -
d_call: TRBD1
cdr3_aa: CAWRRTGSTDTQYF
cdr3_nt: TGTGCCTGGAGACGGACAGGGAGCACAGATACGCAGTATTTT

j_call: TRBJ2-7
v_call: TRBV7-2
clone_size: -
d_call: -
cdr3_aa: CASSSRLLLSSYEQYF
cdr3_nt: TGTGCCAGCAGCTCCAGACTTTTACTAAGCTCCTACGAGCAGTACTTC

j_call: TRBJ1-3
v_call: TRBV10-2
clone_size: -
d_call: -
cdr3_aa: CASSESTGSGNTIYF
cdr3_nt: TGCGCCAGCAGTGAGTCGACTGGCTCTGGAAACACCATATATTTT

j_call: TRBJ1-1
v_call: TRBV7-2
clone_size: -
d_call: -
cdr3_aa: CASSLGRGGAAFF
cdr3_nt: TGTGCCAGCAGCTTAGGAAGGGGCGGGGCAGCTTTCTTT

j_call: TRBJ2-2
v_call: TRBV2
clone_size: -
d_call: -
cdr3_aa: CASSPPLNTGELFF
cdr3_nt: TGTGCCAGCAGTCCCCCCCTTAACACCGGGGAGCTGTTTTTT

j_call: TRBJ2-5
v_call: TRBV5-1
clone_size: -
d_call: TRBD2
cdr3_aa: CASSLVSGGSETQYF
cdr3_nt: TGCGCCAGCAGCTTGGTTAGCGGGGGGTCGGAGACCCAGTACTTC

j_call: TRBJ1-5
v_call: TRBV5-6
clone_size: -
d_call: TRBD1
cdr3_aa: CASSLGDREGGPQHF
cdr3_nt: TGTGCCAGCAGCTTGGGGGACAGGGAGGGAGGGCCCCAGCATTTT

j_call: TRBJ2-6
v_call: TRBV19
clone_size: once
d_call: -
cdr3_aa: CASSMSGLSGANVLTF
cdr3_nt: TGTGCCAGTAGTATGTCCGGCCTCTCTGGGGCCAACGTCCTGACTTTC

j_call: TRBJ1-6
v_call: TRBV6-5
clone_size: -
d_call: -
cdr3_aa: CASSQTPKASSPLHF
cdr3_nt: TGTGCCAGCAGCCAAACCCCCAAAGCAAGTTCACCCCTCCACTTT

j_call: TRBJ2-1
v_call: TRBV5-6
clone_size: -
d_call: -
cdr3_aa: CASSPGDQGTEQFF
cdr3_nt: TGTGCCAGCAGCCCGGGTGATCAAGGGACGGAGCAGTTCTTC

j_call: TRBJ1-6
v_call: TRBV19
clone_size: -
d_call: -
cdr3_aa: CASSIFGTPARNSPLHF
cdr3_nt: TGTGCCAGTAGTATTTTCGGGACACCCGCGAGGAATTCACCCCTCCACTTT

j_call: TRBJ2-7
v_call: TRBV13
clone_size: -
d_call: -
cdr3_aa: CASSLDRKVHYEQYF
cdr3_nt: TGTGCCAGCAGCTTAGACAGGAAAGTCCACTACGAGCAGTACTTC

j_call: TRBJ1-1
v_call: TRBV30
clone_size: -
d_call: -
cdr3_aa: CAGQLEAFF
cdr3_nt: TGTGCCGGCCAACTTGAAGCTTTCTTT

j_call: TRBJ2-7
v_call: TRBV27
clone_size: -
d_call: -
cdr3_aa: CASHPSGAGTYEQYF
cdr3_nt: TGTGCCAGCCATCCTTCGGGGGCGGGAACCTACGAGCAGTACTTC

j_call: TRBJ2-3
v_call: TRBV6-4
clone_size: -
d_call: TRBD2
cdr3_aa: CASSEQAGGYRDTQYF
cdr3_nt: TGTGCCAGCAGTGAACAAGCGGGGGGCTATAGAGATACGCAGTATTTT